This TCR beta chain was recorded in a study of T cells in localized non-small cell lung cancer. As for this clone: What it binds is unknown.

Method: immunoSEQ multiplex PCR; TCRdb's copy keeps in-frame clones and lacks some. The data contain 45,000 to 60,000 clones, about 88% of them singletons. V lost 0 bases and J lost 7; bases outside the gene matches: 2. The CDR3 has 15 residues. The germline CDR1 and CDR2 sequences are LNHNV and YYDKDF (reference sequence). Study-wide results and caveats: Detection in adjacent lung was observed for a median 57 of the top 100 tumor clones. Investigators sequenced only a single tumor region, leaving heterogeneity possible. Uninvolved adjacent lung showed peak T cell clonality, exceeding tumor.

The receptor was derived from a man aged 40 to 75 with stage II lung adenocarcinoma. The material was PBMCs, obtained before any cancer treatment. The chain links TRBV15 to TRBJ2-1; TRBD2 aligns across 11 bases. CDR3 sequence: CATSRDRLAGNEQFF. The CDR3 coding sequence is TGTGCCACCAGCAGAGATCGACTAGCGGGGAATGAGCAGTTCTTC.